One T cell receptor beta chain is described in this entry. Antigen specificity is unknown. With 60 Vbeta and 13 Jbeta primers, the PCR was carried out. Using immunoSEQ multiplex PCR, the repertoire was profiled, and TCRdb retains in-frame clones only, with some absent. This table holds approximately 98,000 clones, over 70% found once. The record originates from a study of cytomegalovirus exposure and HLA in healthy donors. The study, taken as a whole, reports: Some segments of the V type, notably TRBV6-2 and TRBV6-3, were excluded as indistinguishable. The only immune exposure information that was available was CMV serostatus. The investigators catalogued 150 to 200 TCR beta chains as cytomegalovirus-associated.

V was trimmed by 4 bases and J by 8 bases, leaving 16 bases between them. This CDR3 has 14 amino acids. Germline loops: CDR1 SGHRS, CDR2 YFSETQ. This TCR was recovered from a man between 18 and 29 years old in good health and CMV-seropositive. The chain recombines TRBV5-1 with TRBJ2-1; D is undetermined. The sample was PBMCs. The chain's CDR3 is CASSPEVYRDEQFF. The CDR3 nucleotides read TGCGCCAGCAGCCCGGAAGTCTATCGGGATGAGCAGTTCTTC.